This TCR beta chain was recovered during a study of T cell responses to AZD1222 COVID-19 vaccine. Method: immunoSEQ multiplex PCR; TCRdb's copy keeps in-frame clones and lacks some. Of over 100,000 clones in the sample, roughly nine tenths were seen once. The CDR3 totals 19 residues. This chain uses TRBV21-1 with TRBJ2-4; the table's D call of TRBD1 was not tested on the DNA. TRBV21-1 is listed as a pseudogene. Sequencing was performed on peripheral blood, taken on day 0 of AZD1222 vaccination. This TCR derives from an adult in good health. The CDR3 region is CASSPRQEKELPAKNIQYF. The CDR3 bases are TGTGCCAGCAGCCCTCGACAGGAAAAGGAGTTGCCAGCCAAAAACATTCAGTACTTC.